This TCR beta chain was obtained from a study of blood T cell repertoires in COVID-19. In the study overall: From T cells, B-cell-depleted T cells, or PBMCs came the material, which was cDNA or gDNA.

TCRdb keeps only in-frame clones here, not all; method: immunoSEQ multiplex PCR. Of approximately 170,000 clones in the sample, around 80% were seen once. The CDR3 is 16 amino acids. The V gene's germline CDR1 is MNHNS and CDR2 SASEGT. Trimming at V came to 1 base and at J to 4 bases, leaving 6 bases not matched to a gene. Material for sequencing was peripheral blood. This receptor was taken from a woman of 80 years or more with acute or convalescent COVID-19. The rearrangement uses TRBV6-1 and TRBJ2-1, with 8 bases aligning to TRBD1. The CDR3 coding sequence is TGTGCCAGCAGTGAAGTCCCGACAGGGGTGTACAATGAGCAGTTCTTC. This encodes CASSEVPTGVYNEQFF.